This T cell receptor (beta chain) was recorded in a study of vaccination and CD4 T cells after COVID-19. Overall study context: Investigators took post-vaccine samples a median approximately 73 days after dose two, within a range of 14 to 241.

The Oncomine TCR Beta short-read assay generated sequence data from the DNA of cultured CD4+ T cells. TCRdb fed the PCR reads into MiXCR, producing one record per CDR3 protein. The sample holds 17,000 or so distinct CDR3 sequences, less than 50% seen once. As regards this clonotype: Its target is unknown.

The treatment here: approximately nine-day PBMC culture with coronavirus spike peptide pools or control peptides (ViraFEST assay). Germline V gene data show CDR1 as SSHAT and CDR2 as FNYEAQ (reference sequence). J lost 4 bases, V lost 6 bases, and 6 bases had no gene match. This CDR3 has 15 amino acids. Overall study results and limits: Investigators enrolled relatively few convalescent patients and included no early post-infection timepoints.

This material consisted of CD4+ T cells from blood, cultured in vitro, taken before SARS-CoV-2 vaccination. The source of this sequence is a human donor who had recovered from COVID-19. The chain couples TRBV7-7 to TRBJ2-2, with 9 bases identical to TRBD2. DNA of the CDR3: TGTGCCAGCAGTCGTAGCGGGAGTGGCACCGGGGAGCTGTTTTTT. Encoded protein: CASSRSGSGTGELFF. The full variable domain, its missing parts supplied by reference TRBV7-7 and TRBJ2-2, is GAGVSQSPRYKVTKRGQDVTLRCDPISSHATLYWYQQALGQGPEFLTYFNYEAQPDKSGLPSDRFSAERPEGSISTLTIQRTEQRDSAMYRCASSRSGSGTGELFFGEGSRLTVL.